This T cell receptor (beta chain) was captured in a study of human T cells and chemical hapten exposure. Time point: patch test 1, 2 weeks after DPC sensitization. The treatment denotes: therapeutic diphenylcyclopropenone sensitization with weekly scalp DPC. The total RNA was obtained from whole blood that was not fractionated. TCRdb recomputed calls from the RACE reads with MiXCR, one row per CDR3 protein. This repertoire shows under 120,000 distinct CDR3 sequences, approximately 11% found once; its top ten account for roughly 3.2%. This CDR3 has 15 amino acids. Per germline, CDR1 SGHAT and CDR2 FQNNGV. Trimming removed 6 bases from V and 5 bases from J, with 19 bases in between.

V is TRBV11-2 and J is TRBJ2-5; tentatively, D is TRBD2 (6 bases). The sequenced sample was whole blood, obtained in connection with sensitization to the hapten diphenylcyclopropenone (DPC). This clonotype originated in a woman aged 40 to 50 with alopecia areata. Some clones in this sample may be carry-over from other donors' samples. The CDR3 coding sequence is TGTGCCAGCAGACCCAGGAGGGCCCGGGACGAGACCCAGTACTTC. This codes for CASRPRRARDETQYF.